This TCR beta chain originates from a study of blood T cell repertoires in COVID-19. As for the study in general: The study drew acute and convalescent COVID-19 samples from the United States, Italy and Spain. Nucleic acid was either cDNA or gDNA, and it came from T cells, B-cell-depleted T cells, or PBMCs.

The V segment lost 0 bases and the J segment 7 bases; nucleotides outside the gene matches: 1. The germline V gene has CDR1 LGHNA and CDR2 YSLEER. This CDR3 is 14 amino acids long. Under the authors' procedure: Reference gene primer amplification yielded estimated nucleated cell counts. Repertoires were generated with immunoSEQ multiplex PCR, while TCRdb's copy carries only in-frame clones and drops some. Clone size and the V and J calls come from that table; the DNA yielded D and trimming. The sample has over 70,000 clones; roughly four fifths are singletons. The chain couples TRBV4-3 to TRBJ2-2; the match to TRBD2 covers 8 bases. The sample taken for sequencing was peripheral blood. The origin of this receptor is an elderly woman with active or convalescent COVID-19. The CDR3 sequence: CASSQDTSGGELFF. DNA for the CDR3: TGCGCCAGCAGCCAAGATACTAGCGGCGGGGAGCTGTTTTTT.